This T cell receptor beta chain was found in a study of T cell responses to AZD1222 COVID-19 vaccine (dated by TCRdb to about 2021). Describing the broader study: A total of approximately 240 trial participants underwent TCR sequencing, of whom some 200 had received two doses of AZD1222 and about 25 had received two doses of the MenACWY control vaccine. Trial participants were enrolled by age into subgroups of 18-55, 56-69 and 70-plus years, and 148, 28 and 57 TCR-sequenced participants, respectively, were included in these subgroups. Broad study findings and their caveats: The 56-69-year group was small, and its depth increase did not reach significance, likely because of low power. Reportedly, close to half of the unique spike-specific TCRs recognized epitopes lying outside the regions that are mutated in the B.1.351 and B.1.1.7 variants. After two AZD1222 doses, both the breadth and the depth of spike-specific TCRs were significantly higher than at day 0 and than in MenACWY recipients. No day 14 peak-response samples were available, so repertoires were characterized only after the peak T cell response. Conclusions about previously exposed vaccinees are limited, since just six AZD1222 recipients were seropositive for SARS-CoV-2 at baseline. The whole spike protein was spanned by vaccine-associated CD4 TCRs, and dominant responses were seen in regions 160-218 and 743-854. Participants were mostly white British and included more females than males, and it was suggested by the authors that clonal diversity may have been underestimated.

V drops 0 bases and J drops 9 bases, leaving 15 bases in between. Measured from the cysteine to the phenylalanine, the CDR3 is 16 residues long. Just the 48-base CDR3 DNA is kept, in frame starting at base 1. CDR1 and CDR2, looked up from the germline V gene, are SGHTA and FQGTGA. To note about this clone: Its antigen is still unknown. No base-level quality is on record; no much larger clone is a single base apart.

The time point label here, explained by the study, means: about 28 days (+/-7) after the second vaccine dose. Because spike-specific TCR depth and breadth did not differ between the two schedules, AZD1222 recipients who got a second dose at roughly 4 weeks were pooled with those who got a second dose at roughly 12 weeks. Samples from vaccinated people were obtained from the UK trials COV001 and COV002, which included a single-blind randomized controlled phase 2/3 trial of AZD1222 (ChAdOx1 nCoV-19) in healthy adults. For TCRbeta chain sequencing, PBMC samples were collected from trial participants at day 0 and at day 28 after the second dose. The CDR3 regions of human TCRbeta chains were analyzed by immunosequencing. Under the source paper's analysis protocol: Repertoire TCRs were checked for matches against a reference library of SARS-CoV-2-specific TCRs that had been generated using the MIRA antigen-specificity platform. Breadth meant the fraction of unique TCRs that were SARS-CoV-2-associated, whereas depth meant the fraction of total T cells that were SARS-CoV-2-associated. Each spike-specific TCR was assigned to its reactive spike region and to a CD4 or CD8 class using the MIRA data. Log10-transformed breadth and depth values were compared by one-way ANOVA with Sidak's multiple comparisons tests. Here the immuneACCESS table is served through TCRdb, limited to in-frame sequences with V and J called. Missing clones are a known gap in these copies; in checked studies unresolved V genes cover under half, and the rest lacks a known reason. The D gene and trimming were derived from the DNA, and the V and J assignments and clone size from that table. This sample comprises roughly 190,000 clones, roughly 92% of them detected only once. The ten largest account for 3.4% of the sample.

The sequencing used peripheral blood, collected 28 days after the second AZD1222 dose. The clonotype was recovered from an adult who received the AZD1222 COVID-19 vaccine. In this chain, TRBV7-3 is recombined with TRBJ1-6, with the identity of the D gene unclear. Here is the DNA: TGTGCCAGCAGCTTAACGTCGCTCAGTTCTCGTTCACCCCTCCACTTT. Its product reads: CASSLTSLSSRSPLHF.